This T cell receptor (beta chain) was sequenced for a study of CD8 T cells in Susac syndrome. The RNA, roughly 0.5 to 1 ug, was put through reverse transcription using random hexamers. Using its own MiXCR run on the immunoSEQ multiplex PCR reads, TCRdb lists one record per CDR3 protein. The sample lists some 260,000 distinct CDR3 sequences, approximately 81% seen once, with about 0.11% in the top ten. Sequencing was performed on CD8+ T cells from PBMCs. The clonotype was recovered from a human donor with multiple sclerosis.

The DNA for the CDR3 is TGCGCCAGCAGCCACGTTGACACTAACACCGGGGAGCTGTTTTTT. It translates to CASSHVDTNTGELFF. The rearrangement uses TRBV4-1 and TRBJ2-2; D call uncertain. V was cut by 3 bases and J by 2 bases, with 10 bases left in between. This CDR3 contains 15 residues. CDR1 is MGHRA and CDR2 is YSYEKL in the germline V gene.